The TCR beta chain under discussion was sequenced for a study of shared clonotypes between healthy human individuals. Study results and limitations: Among four donors, approximately 5.4% of naive CD4 clonotypes were found in common.

The germline V gene encodes CDR1 MNHEY and CDR2 SMNVEV (reference sequence). With 4 bases clipped from V and 9 bases from J, the junction kept 8 bases outside the gene matches. The CDR3 is made up of 14 amino acids. TCRdb's copy holds only in-frame clones and misses some; the assay was immunoSEQ multiplex PCR. This sample has 660,000 or so clones, with approximately 96% found just once. Concerning this clone itself: Its antigen remains unknown.

Naive CD8 cells lacked CD45RO and underwent positive selection for CCR7, leaving out terminally differentiated effector memory CD45RA+ cells. Sequencing was done on a sample of naive CD8+ T cells sorted from blood. The genes are TRBV27 and TRBJ2-1; 8 bases agree with TRBD1. The TCR sequence derives from a woman in her thirties in good health. CDR3 coding DNA: TGTGCCAGCAGTTGGCGACAGGGGTGGTCTGAGCAGTTCTTC. It codes for CASSWRQGWSEQFF.